This T cell receptor beta chain was recovered during a study of blood T cell repertoires in COVID-19. Across the study: Material from acute and convalescent COVID-19 was sourced from the United States, Italy and Spain. T cells, B-cell-depleted T cells, or PBMCs provided the cDNA or gDNA that served as material.

The authors' processing: Counts of nucleated cells, estimated from reference gene primer amplification, were obtained. Libraries were prepared by immunoSEQ multiplex PCR; TCRdb keeps only in-frame clonotypes and omits some of them. The V and J calls and clone size come from that table; D and trimming were worked out from the DNA. The data contain tens of thousands of clones, roughly 85% of them seen just once; the ten biggest clones take up roughly 2%. The length of the CDR3 is 14 residues. V dropped 1 base and J dropped 3; count of bases not matched to a gene: 1. Germline V gene data show CDR1 as LGHNA and CDR2 as YNFKEQ.

The chain links TRBV4-2 to TRBJ2-3, with 7 bases aligning to TRBD2. The sequencing sample was made of peripheral blood. This TCR was recovered from a woman between 55 and 75 years old with acute or convalescent COVID-19. The CDR3 loop is CASSQGGRTDTQYF. The CDR3 DNA follows: TGTGCCAGCAGCCAAGGCGGGAGAACAGATACGCAGTATTTT.